This T cell receptor (beta chain) was sequenced for a study of T cell responses to AZD1222 COVID-19 vaccine. The repertoire was sequenced with immunoSEQ multiplex PCR; TCRdb's copy has only in-frame clones and lacks some. The table lists about 150,000 clones, 80% to 90% of them singletons. This clone was seen just once. Its target is unknown. Study-wide results and caveats: Donors were largely white British and mainly female; clonal diversity was possibly underestimated. Baseline testing showed seropositivity in only six AZD1222 recipients. Spike-wide vaccine-associated CD4 TCRs dominated at 160-218 and 743-854. Unmutated variant regions are reportedly targeted by nearly half of spike-specific TCRs.

Trimming cost V 0 bases and J 6 bases, with 11 bases left between them. CDR1 SGHAT and CDR2 FQDESV come from the germline V gene (reference sequence). The CDR3 totals 14 residues. This TCR derives from an adult in good health. The J gene is TRBJ1-1, the V gene TRBV11-1; D perhaps matches TRBD1 (5 bases). The starting material was peripheral blood, obtained on day 0 of AZD1222 vaccination. The CDR3 reads CASSLAAGGAEAFF. The DNA of the CDR3 is TGTGCCAGCAGCTTAGCGGCGGGGGGAGCTGAAGCTTTCTTT. Full variable domain (missing parts from reference TRBV11-1 and TRBJ1-1): EAEVAQSPRYKITEKSQAVAFWCDPISGHATLYWYRQILGQGPELLVQFQDESVVDDSQLPKDRFSAERLKGVDSTLKIQPAELGDSAMYLCASSLAAGGAEAFFGQGTRLTVV.